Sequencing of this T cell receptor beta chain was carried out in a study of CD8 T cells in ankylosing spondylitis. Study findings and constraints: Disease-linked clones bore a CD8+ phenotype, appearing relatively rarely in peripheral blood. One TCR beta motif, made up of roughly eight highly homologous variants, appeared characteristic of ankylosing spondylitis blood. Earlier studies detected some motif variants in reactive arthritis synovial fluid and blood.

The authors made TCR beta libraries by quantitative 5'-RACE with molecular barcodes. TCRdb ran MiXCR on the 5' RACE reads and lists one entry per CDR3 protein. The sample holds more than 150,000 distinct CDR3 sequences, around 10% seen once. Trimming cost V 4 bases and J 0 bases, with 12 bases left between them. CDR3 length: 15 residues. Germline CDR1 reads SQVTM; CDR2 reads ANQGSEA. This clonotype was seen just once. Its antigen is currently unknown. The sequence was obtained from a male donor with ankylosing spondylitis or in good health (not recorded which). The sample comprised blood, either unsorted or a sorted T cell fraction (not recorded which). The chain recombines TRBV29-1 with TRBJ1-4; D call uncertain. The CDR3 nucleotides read TGCAGCGTTGCCGGAACAGAGACAACTAATGAAAAACTGTTTTTT. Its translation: CSVAGTETTNEKLFF.